This is a list of T cell receptor beta chains from one sample in a study of CD8+ T cells in alopecia areata. This table comes from immunoSEQ multiplex PCR, and its TCRdb copy is limited to in-frame clones, with some not included. The data hold some 42,000 clones, with roughly 92% observed a single time. This sample comprised CD8+ T cells sorted from blood, obtained at week 24, from a patient treated with tofacitinib. The receptors were sampled from a human donor with alopecia areata. Both conserved end residues are part of each CDR3. A D gene is named only where the DNA matches it firmly. Size is stated for part of the rows, as once, few or many counts, or as a class when the clone is expanded.

j_call d_call clone_size v_call cdr3_nt cdr3_aa
TRBJ2-2 NA NA TRBV28 TGTGCCAGCAGTTTGGGCCCGAACACCGGGGAGCTGTTTTTT CASSLGPNTGELFF
TRBJ2-7 NA NA TRBV29-1 TGCAGCGTTGTAGTGACAGGGAGGTACGAGCAGTACTTC CSVVVTGRYEQYF
TRBJ2-2 TRBD1 NA TRBV4-3 TGCGCCAGCAGCCAAGATGAGGGGGCGGTCGGGGAGCTGTTTTTT CASSQDEGAVGELFF
TRBJ2-1 NA NA TRBV5-6 NA CAVNFRGPYNEQFF
TRBJ2-7 TRBD1 NA TRBV5-6 TGTGCCAGCAGCTTTCAAACAGGGGCGACCTACGAGCAGTACTTC CASSFQTGATYEQYF
TRBJ2-1 NA NA TRBV10-3 TGTGCCATCAGTGAGTTGGGGATCCCCGCCGGGACCATCAGTGAGCAGTTCTTC CAISELGIPAGTISEQFF
TRBJ2-1 TRBD2 once TRBV9 TGTGCCAGCAGCGTAGGGCGGGGGGCCCACAATGAGCAGTTCTTC CASSVGRGAHNEQFF
TRBJ2-2 NA NA TRBV6-1 TGTGCCAGCAGTGTACAGGGTGGGGAGCACACCGGGGAGCTGTTTTTT CASSVQGGEHTGELFF
TRBJ2-7 NA once TRBV14 TGTGCCAGCAGCCAAGTGGTCCACGAGCAGTACTTC CASSQVVHEQYF
TRBJ2-5 TRBD1 NA TRBV28 TGTGCCACCCAGGACGGGGACAGTCCAAGGACCCAGTACTTC CATQDGDSPRTQYF
TRBJ2-7 NA NA TRBV6-6 TGTGCCAGCAGACTACAGGACCACGAGCAGTACTTC CASRLQDHEQYF
TRBJ2-1 NA few TRBV29-1 TGCAGCGTTGAAGGGGCCTGGACCAATGAGCAGTTCTTC CSVEGAWTNEQFF
TRBJ2-7 TRBD1 once TRBV23-1 TGCGCCAACCCGGACAGGGTCCCCTACGAGCAGTACTTC CANPDRVPYEQYF
TRBJ2-5 NA few TRBV11-2 TGTGCCAGCAGCTTAGTATCAGGGACAGAGACCCAGTACTTC CASSLVSGTETQYF
TRBJ2-2 NA NA TRBV6-4 TGTGCCAGCAGTGGTGGATTTACCGGGGAGCTGTTTTTT CASSGGFTGELFF
TRBJ2-3 TRBD2 NA TRBV7-9 TGTGCCAGCAGCTTAGGGGAGGGTACGCGGTATTTT CASSLGEGTRYF
TRBJ2-5 NA NA TRBV5-1 TGCGCCAGCAGCTTCACCCCCGGGGAGACCCAGTACTTC CASSFTPGETQYF
TRBJ2-5 NA NA TRBV28 TGTGCCAGCAGTTTAAGGGAGTCTGCGGTCCAAGAGACCCAGTACTTC CASSLRESAVQETQYF
TRBJ2-7 TRBD1 NA TRBV27 TGTGCCAGCAGTTTAAGCCCGGGACAGGGCTACGAGCAGTACTTC CASSLSPGQGYEQYF
TRBJ2-3 NA once TRBV28 TGTGCCAGCAGTTTTCCCAGGGAACAAACAGATACGCAGTATTTT CASSFPREQTDTQYF
TRBJ1-6 NA NA TRBV27 TGTGCCAGCAGTTTAACCGGGGGGGGTTCACCCCTCCACTTT CASSLTGGGSPLHF
TRBJ2-7 NA NA TRBV5-6 TGTGCCAGCAGCTTTTGGGCCCTCTCCTACGAGCAGTACTTC CASSFWALSYEQYF
TRBJ2-7 TRBD1 once TRBV7-9 TGTGCCAGTACCGGGACAGGGTCGATCCACGAGCAGTACTTC CASTGTGSIHEQYF
TRBJ2-7 TRBD2 NA TRBV27 TGTGCCAGCAGTCTAGCTGCTAGCGGGTCCTACGAGCAGTACTTC CASSLAASGSYEQYF
TRBJ2-6 NA NA TRBV10-3 TGTGCCATCAGTGTCCCGACAGCCGAGAGAAAATCTGGGGCCAACGTCCTGACTTTC CAISVPTAERKSGANVLTF
TRBJ2-7 NA NA TRBV9 TGTGCCAGCAGCGTGAGTCCTGGACAGCCTTACGAGCAGTACTTC CASSVSPGQPYEQYF
TRBJ2-2 NA few TRBV7-9 TGTGCCAGCAGCCACCGTTCCACCGGGGAGCTGTTTTTT CASSHRSTGELFF
TRBJ2-1 NA NA TRBV11-2 TGTGCCAGCAGCCCCCCCGGGATGGTGAGCTCCTACAATGAGCAGTTCTTC CASSPPGMVSSYNEQFF
TRBJ2-5 NA NA TRBV7-2 TGTGCCAGCAGCTCCCTAGGGGGGGGCCAAGAGACCCAGTACTTC CASSSLGGGQETQYF
TRBJ2-1 TRBD2 NA TRBV12-5 TGTGCTAGTGGTCTTAGCGGGGGGTCCTACAATGAGCAGTTCTTC CASGLSGGSYNEQFF
TRBJ2-5 NA NA TRBV2 TGTGCCAGCCTCGTCGAGACCCAGTACTTC CASLVETQYF
TRBJ1-1 NA NA TRBV27 TGTGCCAGCAGTCCCCTAGAGGAGACTGAAGCTTTCTTT CASSPLEETEAFF
TRBJ2-5 NA NA TRBV7-9 TGTGCCAGCAGATTCGAAGAGACCCAGTACTTC CASRFEETQYF
TRBJ2-7 TRBD1 NA TRBV7-9 TGTGCCAGCAGCTTCCCCCCACAGGGGGCCTCCTACGAGCAGTACTTC CASSFPPQGASYEQYF
TRBJ2-3 TRBD2 NA TRBV7-8 TGTGCCAGCAGCTCCAGCGGGGGGGGAGGAGATACGCAGTATTTT CASSSSGGGGDTQYF
TRBJ2-7 NA NA TRBV6-5 TGTGCCAGCAGTTACTCTTCGGCCTACGAGCAGTACTTC CASSYSSAYEQYF
TRBJ2-3 NA NA TRBV7-2 TGTGCCAGCAGCTCAAGAAATGCAGATACGCAGTATTTT CASSSRNADTQYF
TRBJ2-1 TRBD2 NA TRBV13 TGTGCCAGCAGCTCTAGCGGGGGGGCCGGCAATGAGCAGTTCTTC CASSSSGGAGNEQFF
TRBJ2-1 TRBD2 NA TRBV28 TGTGCCAGCAGTTTAAGCGGGAACCTATACAATGAGCAGTTCTTC CASSLSGNLYNEQFF
TRBJ2-7 TRBD1 NA TRBV30 TGTGCCTGGAGTTACAGGGGGCCTGCCTACGAGCAGTACTTC CAWSYRGPAYEQYF
TRBJ2-3 NA few TRBV28 TGTGCCAGCAGCGCTTACCCAGATACGCAGTATTTT CASSAYPDTQYF
TRBJ2-1 TRBD1 NA TRBV7-3 TGTGCCAGCAGCTTGCGACAGGGTGTCCACAATGAGCAGTTCTTC CASSLRQGVHNEQFF
TRBJ2-5 TRBD1 once TRBV7-9 TGTGCCAGCAGCCCTTCGACAGGGGTGAGACAAGAGACCCAGTACTTC CASSPSTGVRQETQYF
TRBJ2-1 NA NA TRBV29-1 TGCAGCGTTCCCGGGAGGGGGCGGAATGAGCAGTTCTTC CSVPGRGRNEQFF
TRBJ2-7 TRBD1 NA TRBV13 TGTGCCAGCAGCTCTGGACAGGGGGCGGTCATAAGCTCCTACGAGCAGTACTTC CASSSGQGAVISSYEQYF